This T cell receptor (beta chain) was identified in a study of T cell repertoires in cytomegalovirus infection (dated by TCRdb to about 2019). Regarding the complete study: Donor HLA type was relevant to the analysis, as public TCR beta signatures indicated carriage of CMV infection together with the matching HLA type.

Sequencing relied on an Illumina HiSeq 1500. Starting from the raw public reads, TCRdb applied fastp trimming at Q25, assembled clones with MiXCR and retained in-frame beta chains. Each entry merges the rows of one CDR3 protein and shows their most common DNA and genes. The sample table shows approximately 76,000 distinct CDR3 sequences, and roughly 3.6% are seen once. 3.5% to 5% of the sample rests with the top ten. What the research found in general, with its limitations: In both this cohort and an independent cohort of 352 donors, the cumulative frequency of public TCR beta family members distinguished carriers of CMV infection plus the relevant HLA type. In the ex vivo response, HLA-C-restricted CMV-specific TCR beta clonotypes were dominant, and in two of eight donors the single most frequent clonotype came from this HLA-C-restricted group.

The CDR3 goes from the cysteine to the phenylalanine over 13 residues. CDR3 DNA only is kept here, 39 bases in frame from base 1. The V and J ends are trimmed by 0 bases and 6 bases, leaving 8 bases between them. The germline V gene gives CDR1 as MNHEY and CDR2 as SVGAGI. This clonotype was found many times. Its binding antigen is unknown. There are no base qualities to consult, and no much larger clone falls within one base. The sample comprised PBMCs. This receptor was taken from a human donor in good health (CMV status not recorded). Some clones in this sample may be carry-over from other donors' samples. Recombination connected TRBV6-5 to TRBJ1-2, with no confident D gene call. The nucleotides are TGTGCCAGCAGTTACTCGAATTTACATGGCTACACCTTC. It encodes CASSYSNLHGYTF.